This T cell receptor beta chain derives from a study of blood T cell repertoires in COVID-19. Study-wide context: Italy, Spain and the United States were the sources of the convalescent and acute COVID-19 samples. T cells, B-cell-depleted T cells, or PBMCs supplied cDNA or gDNA.

Germline V gene data show CDR1 as LNHDA and CDR2 as SQIVND (reference sequence). The V gene lost 4 bases and the J gene lost 7 bases, with 17 bases spanning the gap. The CDR3 runs to 15 residues. Original methodology: Amplification of reference gene primers was used by the study to estimate nucleated cell counts. The repertoire was sequenced with immunoSEQ multiplex PCR; TCRdb's copy has only in-frame clones and lacks some. The DNA gave D and trimming, while V, J and clone size come from that table. Here the sample spans roughly 24,000 clones, around 90% being singletons. V is TRBV19 and J is TRBJ2-1; TRBD1 might be the D (6 bases). Sequencing was carried out using peripheral blood. The receptor comes from a woman aged 60 to 75 with active COVID-19. The DNA for the CDR3 is TGTGCCAGTAGTACTTCCAGACAGGTAGGTAATGAGCAGTTCTTC. Translated, it gives CASSTSRQVGNEQFF. The full variable domain, in which reference TRBV19 and TRBJ2-1 provide the parts outside the CDR3, is DGGITQSPKYLFRKEGQNVTLSCEQNLNHDAMYWYRQDPGQGLRLIYYSQIVNDFQKGDIAEGYSVSREKKESFPLTVTSAQKNPTAFYLCASSTSRQVGNEQFFGPGTRLTVL.